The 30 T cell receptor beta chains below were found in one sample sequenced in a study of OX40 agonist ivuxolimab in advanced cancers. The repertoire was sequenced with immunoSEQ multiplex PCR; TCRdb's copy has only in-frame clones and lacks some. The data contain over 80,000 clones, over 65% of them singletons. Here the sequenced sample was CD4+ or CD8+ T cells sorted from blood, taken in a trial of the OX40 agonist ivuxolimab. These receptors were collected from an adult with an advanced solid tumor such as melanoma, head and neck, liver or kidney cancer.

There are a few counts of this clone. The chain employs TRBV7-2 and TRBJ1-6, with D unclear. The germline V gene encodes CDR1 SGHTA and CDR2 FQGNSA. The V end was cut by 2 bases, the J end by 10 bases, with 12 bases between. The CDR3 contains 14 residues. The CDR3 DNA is TGTGCCAGCAGCTTACTGGGCCTAGACTCACCCCTCCACTTT. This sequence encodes CASSLLGLDSPLHF.

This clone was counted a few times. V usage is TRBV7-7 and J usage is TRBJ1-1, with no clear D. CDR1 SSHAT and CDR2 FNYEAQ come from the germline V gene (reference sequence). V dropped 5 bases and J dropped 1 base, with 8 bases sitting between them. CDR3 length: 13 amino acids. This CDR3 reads CASSQARNTEAFF. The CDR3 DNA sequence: TGTGCCAGCAGCCAGGCCCGGAACACTGAAGCTTTCTTT.

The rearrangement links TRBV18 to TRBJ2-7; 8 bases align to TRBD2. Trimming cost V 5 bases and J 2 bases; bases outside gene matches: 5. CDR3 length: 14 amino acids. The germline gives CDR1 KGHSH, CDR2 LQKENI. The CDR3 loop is CASSMGTSPYEQYF. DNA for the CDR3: TGTGCCAGCTCAATGGGGACTAGTCCCTACGAGCAGTACTTC.

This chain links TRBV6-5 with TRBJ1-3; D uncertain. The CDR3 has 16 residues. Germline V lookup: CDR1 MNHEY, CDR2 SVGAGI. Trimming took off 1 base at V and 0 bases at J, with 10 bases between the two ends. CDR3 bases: TGTGCCAGCAGTTACTTTAGAGGCGGCTCTGGAAACACCATATATTTT. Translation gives CASSYFRGGSGNTIYF.

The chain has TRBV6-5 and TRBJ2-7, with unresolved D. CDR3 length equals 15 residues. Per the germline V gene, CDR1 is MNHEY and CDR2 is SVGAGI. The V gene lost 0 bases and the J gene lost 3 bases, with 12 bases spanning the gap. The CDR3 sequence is CASSYSSASDYEQYF. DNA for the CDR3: TGTGCCAGCAGTTACTCCTCGGCAAGTGACTACGAGCAGTACTTC.

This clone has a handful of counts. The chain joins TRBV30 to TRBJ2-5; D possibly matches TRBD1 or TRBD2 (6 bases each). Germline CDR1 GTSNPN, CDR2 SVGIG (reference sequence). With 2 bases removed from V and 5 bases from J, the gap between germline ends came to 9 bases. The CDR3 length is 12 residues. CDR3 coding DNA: TGTGCCTGGAGTAGAGGGGGGGAGACCCAGTACTTC. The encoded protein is CAWSRGGETQYF.

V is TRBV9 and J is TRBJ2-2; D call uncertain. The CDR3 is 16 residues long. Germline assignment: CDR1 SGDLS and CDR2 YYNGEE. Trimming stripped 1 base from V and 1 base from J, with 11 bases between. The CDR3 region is CASSVHPQVNTGELFF. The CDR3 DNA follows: TGTGCCAGCAGCGTACATCCACAAGTGAACACCGGGGAGCTGTTTTTT.

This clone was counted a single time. The CDR3, as DNA: TGTGCCAGTAGTACCGAAGGCTCTGGGGCCAACGTCCTGACTTTC. Translated, it gives CASSTEGSGANVLTF. The chain uses TRBV19 and TRBJ2-6; no clear D. Trimming pared 4 bases from V and 0 bases from J, leaving 7 bases between. The CDR3 runs to 15 residues. Germline values: CDR1 LNHDA, CDR2 SQIVND (reference sequence).

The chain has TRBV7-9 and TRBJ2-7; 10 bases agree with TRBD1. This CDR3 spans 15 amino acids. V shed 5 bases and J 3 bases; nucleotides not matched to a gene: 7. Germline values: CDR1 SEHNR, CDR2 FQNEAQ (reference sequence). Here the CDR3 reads CASSPRDRGGYEQYF. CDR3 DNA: TGTGCCAGCAGCCCAAGGGACAGGGGCGGCTACGAGCAGTACTTC.

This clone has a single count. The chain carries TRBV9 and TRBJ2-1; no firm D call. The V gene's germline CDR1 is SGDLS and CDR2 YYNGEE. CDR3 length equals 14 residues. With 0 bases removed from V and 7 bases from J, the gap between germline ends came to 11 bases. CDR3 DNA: TGTGCCAGCAGCGTAGTGGGTGTCACGAATGAGCAGTTCTTC. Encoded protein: CASSVVGVTNEQFF.

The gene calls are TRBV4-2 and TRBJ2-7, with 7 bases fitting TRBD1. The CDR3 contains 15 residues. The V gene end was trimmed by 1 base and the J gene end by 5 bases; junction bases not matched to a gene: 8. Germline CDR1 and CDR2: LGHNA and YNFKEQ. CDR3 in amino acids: CASSQGDRRLNEQYF. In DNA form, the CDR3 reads TGTGCCAGCAGCCAAGGGGACAGAAGGTTAAACGAGCAGTACTTC.

Here the CDR3 reads CASSFRDSNYGYTF. The CDR3 DNA reads TGTGCCAGCAGTTTCCGGGACAGTAACTATGGCTACACCTTC. This chain links TRBV6-5 with TRBJ1-2; 7 bases fit TRBD1. J lost 1 base, V lost 4 bases, and 3 bases had no gene match. There are 14 residues in the CDR3. Germline CDR1 reads MNHEY; CDR2 reads SVGAGI.

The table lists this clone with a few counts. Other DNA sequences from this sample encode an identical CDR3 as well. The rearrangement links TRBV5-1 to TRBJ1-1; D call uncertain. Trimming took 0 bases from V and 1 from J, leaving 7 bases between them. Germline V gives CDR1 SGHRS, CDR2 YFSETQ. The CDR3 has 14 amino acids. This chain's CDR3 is CASSLGPQNTEAFF. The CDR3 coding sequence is TGCGCCAGCAGCTTGGGACCCCAGAACACTGAAGCTTTCTTT.

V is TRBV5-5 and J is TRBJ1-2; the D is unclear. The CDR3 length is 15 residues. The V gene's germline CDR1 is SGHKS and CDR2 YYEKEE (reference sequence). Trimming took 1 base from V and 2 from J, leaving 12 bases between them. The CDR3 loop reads CASSLWPRENYGYTF. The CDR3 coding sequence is TGTGCCAGCAGCTTGTGGCCTCGGGAGAACTATGGCTACACCTTC.

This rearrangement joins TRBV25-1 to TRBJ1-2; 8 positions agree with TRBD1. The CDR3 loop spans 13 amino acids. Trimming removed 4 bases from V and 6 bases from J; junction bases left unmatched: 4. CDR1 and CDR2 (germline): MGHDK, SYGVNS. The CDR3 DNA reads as TGTGCCAGCAGTGTAGCAGGGGGCGATGGCTACACCTTC. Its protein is CASSVAGGDGYTF.

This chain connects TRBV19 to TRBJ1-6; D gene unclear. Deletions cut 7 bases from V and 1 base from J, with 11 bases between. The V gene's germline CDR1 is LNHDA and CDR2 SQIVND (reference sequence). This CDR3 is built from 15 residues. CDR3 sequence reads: CASTSGGSYNSPLHF. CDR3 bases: TGTGCCAGTACCTCGGGCGGTTCCTATAATTCACCCCTCCACTTT.

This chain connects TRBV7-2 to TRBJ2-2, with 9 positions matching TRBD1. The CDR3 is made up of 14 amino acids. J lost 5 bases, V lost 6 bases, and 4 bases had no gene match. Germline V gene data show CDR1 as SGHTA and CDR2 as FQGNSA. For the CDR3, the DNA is TGTGCCAGCAGACTGGGACAGGGAACCGGGGAGCTGTTTTTT. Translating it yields CASRLGQGTGELFF.

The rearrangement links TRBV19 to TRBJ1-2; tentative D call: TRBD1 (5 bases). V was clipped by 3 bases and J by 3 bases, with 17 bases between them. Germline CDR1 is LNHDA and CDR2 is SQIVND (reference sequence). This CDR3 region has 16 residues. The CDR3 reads CASSINWDRHDYGYTF. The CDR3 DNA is TGTGCCAGTAGTATTAATTGGGACCGACACGACTATGGCTACACCTTC.

This CDR3 is CASRGPHRAYGYTF. The CDR3 bases are TGTGCCAGCCGAGGACCGCACAGAGCCTATGGCTACACCTTC. V and J are TRBV6-5 and TRBJ1-2; D not certain. Trimming pared 8 bases from V and 4 bases from J, leaving 17 bases between. Germline V CDR1 and CDR2: MNHEY, SVGAGI. The CDR3 has 14 amino acids.

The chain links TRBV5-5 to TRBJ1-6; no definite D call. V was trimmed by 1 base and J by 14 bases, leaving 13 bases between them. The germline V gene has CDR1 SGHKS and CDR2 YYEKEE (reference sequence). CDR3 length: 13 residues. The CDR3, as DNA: TGTGCCAGCAGCTTGACCCCTGGCGAGACCCTCCACTTT. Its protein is CASSLTPGETLHF.

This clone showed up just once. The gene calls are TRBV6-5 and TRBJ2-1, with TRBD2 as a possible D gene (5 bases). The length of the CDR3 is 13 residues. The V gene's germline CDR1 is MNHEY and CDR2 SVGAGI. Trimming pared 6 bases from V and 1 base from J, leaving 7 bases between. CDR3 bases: TGTGCCAGCAGGAGGGATTCCTACAATGAGCAGTTCTTC. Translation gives CASRRDSYNEQFF.

CDR3 DNA sequence: TGCGCCAGCAGTATGGACTCCTCCTATGGGCAGTACTTC. This gives the protein CASSMDSSYGQYF. The rearrangement uses TRBV4-1 and TRBJ2-7; TRBD2 is a possible D gene (5 bases). The CDR3 is made up of 13 amino acids. Germline values: CDR1 MGHRA, CDR2 YSYEKL. V was pared by 6 bases and J by 9 bases, with 18 bases between.

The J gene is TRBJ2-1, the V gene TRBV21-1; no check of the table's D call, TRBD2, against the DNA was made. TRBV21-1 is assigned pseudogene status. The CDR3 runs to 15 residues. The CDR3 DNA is TGTGCCAGCAGGCCGGGACTCCACTCCTACAATGAGCAGTTCTTC. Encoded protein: CASRPGLHSYNEQFF.

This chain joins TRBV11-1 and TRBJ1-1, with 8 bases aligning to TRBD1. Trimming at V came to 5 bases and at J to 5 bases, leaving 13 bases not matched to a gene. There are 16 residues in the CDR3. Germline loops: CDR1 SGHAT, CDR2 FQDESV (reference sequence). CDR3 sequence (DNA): TGTGCCAGCAGCCACGACAGGGGAGATCGGAAGACTGAAGCTTTCTTT. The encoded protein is CASSHDRGDRKTEAFF.

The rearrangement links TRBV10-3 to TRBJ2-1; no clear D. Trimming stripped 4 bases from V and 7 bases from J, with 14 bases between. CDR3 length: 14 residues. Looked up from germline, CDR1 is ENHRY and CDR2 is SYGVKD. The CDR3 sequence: CAISGSEEPNEQFF. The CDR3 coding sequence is TGTGCCATCAGTGGTAGTGAGGAACCAAATGAGCAGTTCTTC.

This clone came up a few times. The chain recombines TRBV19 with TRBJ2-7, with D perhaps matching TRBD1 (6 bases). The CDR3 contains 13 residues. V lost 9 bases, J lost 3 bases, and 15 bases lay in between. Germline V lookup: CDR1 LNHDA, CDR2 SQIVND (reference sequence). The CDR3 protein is CASQARDNYEQYF. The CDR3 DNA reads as TGTGCCAGCCAAGCCCGGGACAACTACGAGCAGTACTTC.

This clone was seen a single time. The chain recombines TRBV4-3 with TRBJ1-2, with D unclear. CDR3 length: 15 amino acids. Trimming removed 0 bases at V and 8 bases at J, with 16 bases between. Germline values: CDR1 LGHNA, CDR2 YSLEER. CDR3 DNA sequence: TGCGCCAGCAGCCAAGATCCGGCCCGATTGGGAGGCTACACCTTC. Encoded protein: CASSQDPARLGGYTF.

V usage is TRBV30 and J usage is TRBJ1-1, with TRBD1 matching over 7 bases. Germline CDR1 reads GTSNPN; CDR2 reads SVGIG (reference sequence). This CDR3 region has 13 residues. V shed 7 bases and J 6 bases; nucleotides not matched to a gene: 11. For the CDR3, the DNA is TGTGCCTTCTCCAGGGGGTCCGGAGCTGAAGCTTTCTTT. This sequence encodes CAFSRGSGAEAFF.

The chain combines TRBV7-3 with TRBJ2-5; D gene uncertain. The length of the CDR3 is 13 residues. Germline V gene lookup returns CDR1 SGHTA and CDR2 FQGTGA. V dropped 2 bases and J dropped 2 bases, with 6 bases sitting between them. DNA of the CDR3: TGTGCCAGCAGCTTAGGTGCGCAAGAGACCCAGTACTTC. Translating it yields CASSLGAQETQYF. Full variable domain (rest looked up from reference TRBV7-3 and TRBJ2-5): GAGVSQTPSNKVTEKGKYVELRCDPISGHTALYWYRQSLGQGPEFLIYFQGTGAADDSGLPNDRFFAVRPEGSVSTLKIQRTERGDSAVYLCASSLGAQETQYFGPGTRLLVL.

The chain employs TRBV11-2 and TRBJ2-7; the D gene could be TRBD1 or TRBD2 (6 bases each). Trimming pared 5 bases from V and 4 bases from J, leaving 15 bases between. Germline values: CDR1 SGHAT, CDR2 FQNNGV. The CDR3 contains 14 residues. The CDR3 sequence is CASSPRGLGYEQYF. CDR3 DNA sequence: TGTGCCAGCAGCCCCCGGGGGCTCGGGTACGAGCAGTACTTC.